This is a list of T cell receptor beta chains from one sample in a study of OX40 agonist ivuxolimab in advanced cancers. Using immunoSEQ multiplex PCR, the repertoire was profiled, and TCRdb retains in-frame clones only, with some absent. The table has tens of thousands of clones, over 70% seen once; the top ten hold about 7.3%. Sequenced here: CD4+ or CD8+ T cells sorted from blood, sampled in a trial of the OX40 agonist ivuxolimab. These receptor sequences come from an adult with an advanced solid tumor such as melanoma, head and neck, liver or kidney cancer. The CDR3 runs from the conserved cysteine through the conserved F or W. D genes are given only for firm matches. The size entry is marked missing in some rows and otherwise reads once, few, many or a size class.

V: TRBV15
size: .
D: .
J: TRBJ1-1
DNA: TGTGCCACCCCAAAGCCGGGACATCCTAGGGGCACTGAAGCTTTCTTT
CDR3: CATPKPGHPRGTEAFF

V: TRBV10-3
size: .
D: TRBD1
J: TRBJ1-1
DNA: TGTGCCATCAGTGGACAGGGGGAAGGAACTGAAGCTTTCTTT
CDR3: CAISGQGEGTEAFF

V: TRBV5-1
size: once
D: .
J: TRBJ1-3
DNA: TGCGCCAGCAGCAAGGACAGCTTCTCTGGAAACACCATATATTTT
CDR3: CASSKDSFSGNTIYF

V: TRBV11-2
size: .
D: .
J: TRBJ1-3
DNA: TGTGCCAGCAGCTTAGGACGGTTCTCTGGAAACACCATATATTTT
CDR3: CASSLGRFSGNTIYF

V: TRBV7-6
size: once
D: .
J: TRBJ2-1
DNA: TGTGCCAGCAGCTTAGGCAGGGAAGGAAGGATCGATGAGCAGTTCTTC
CDR3: CASSLGREGRIDEQFF

V: TRBV11-2
size: .
D: .
J: TRBJ2-1
DNA: TGTGCCAGCAGCTTCACAGGGATGAATGAGCAGTTCTTC
CDR3: CASSFTGMNEQFF

V: TRBV9
size: .
D: .
J: TRBJ2-2
DNA: TGTGCCAGCAGCGTAGTCGACACCGGGGAGCTGTTTTTT
CDR3: CASSVVDTGELFF

V: TRBV5-1
size: .
D: TRBD2
J: TRBJ2-5
DNA: TGCGCCAGCAGCCCAGGACTAGCGGGCGTCCAAGAGACCCAGTACTTC
CDR3: CASSPGLAGVQETQYF

V: TRBV10-3
size: .
D: .
J: TRBJ1-4
DNA: TGTGCCATCAGTGACCCCAAGACATGGCAGGGAGCTAATGAAAAACTGTTTTTT
CDR3: CAISDPKTWQGANEKLFF

V: TRBV5-4
size: .
D: TRBD1
J: TRBJ2-5
DNA: TGTGCCAGCAGCTTCGTGGACAGGAAAGAGACCCAGTACTTC
CDR3: CASSFVDRKETQYF

V: TRBV29-1
size: .
D: .
J: TRBJ2-5
DNA: TGCAGCGTTGGCAGGGTCCAAGAGACCCAGTACTTC
CDR3: CSVGRVQETQYF

V: TRBV6-5
size: .
D: .
J: TRBJ1-2
DNA: TGTGCCAGCAGACTTTACAGGGTGGGGAACTATGGCTACACCTTC
CDR3: CASRLYRVGNYGYTF

V: TRBV27
size: few
D: .
J: TRBJ2-4
DNA: TGTGCCAGCAGTCCCGAGGCCAAAAACATTCAGTACTTC
CDR3: CASSPEAKNIQYF

V: TRBV19
size: .
D: .
J: TRBJ1-5
DNA: TGTGCCAGTAGTATCTCGGACAGCTATCAGCCCCAGCATTTT
CDR3: CASSISDSYQPQHF

V: TRBV19
size: .
D: .
J: TRBJ2-7
DNA: TGTGCCAGTAGTATCCCAGGGGGGGAGCAGTACTTC
CDR3: CASSIPGGEQYF

V: TRBV11-3
size: .
D: .
J: TRBJ1-1
DNA: TGTGCCAGCACCAAGACAGGACCGAACACTGAAGCTTTCTTT
CDR3: CASTKTGPNTEAFF

V: TRBV5-1
size: .
D: .
J: TRBJ1-5
DNA: TGCGCCAGCAGCTTGGGGGGGGATGGTAATCAGCCCCAGCATTTT
CDR3: CASSLGGDGNQPQHF

V: TRBV6-5
size: .
D: .
J: TRBJ1-2
DNA: TGTGCCAGCAGGACTCAAGCTAACTATGGCTACACCTTC
CDR3: CASRTQANYGYTF

V: TRBV28
size: .
D: .
J: TRBJ1-1
DNA: TGTGCCAGCAGTTTATCCAGGGCGGCTTTCTTT
CDR3: CASSLSRAAFF

V: TRBV2
size: .
D: .
J: TRBJ1-6
DNA: TGTGCCAGCAGCGGAGGGGGATCCTATAATTCACCCCTCCACTTT
CDR3: CASSGGGSYNSPLHF

V: TRBV5-1
size: .
D: TRBD1
J: TRBJ1-1
DNA: TGCGCCAGCAGCCCCGGGACAGGGAACACTGAAGCTTTCTTT
CDR3: CASSPGTGNTEAFF

V: TRBV7-5
size: .
D: .
J: TRBJ2-5
DNA: TGTGCCAGCAGCTTAGGGGCTAGCCGGGAGACCCAGTACTTC
CDR3: CASSLGASRETQYF

V: TRBV27
size: once
D: TRBD1
J: TRBJ2-3
DNA: TGTGCCAGCAGTTTACGCAGGGGGTCCCTGAGCACAGATACGCAGTATTTT
CDR3: CASSLRRGSLSTDTQYF

V: TRBV29-1
size: .
D: TRBD1
J: TRBJ1-1
DNA: TGCAGCGTTCTTCCAGGGGGCAGTCTGAACACTGAAGCTTTCTTT
CDR3: CSVLPGGSLNTEAFF

V: TRBV6-1
size: .
D: .
J: TRBJ1-3
DNA: TGTGCCACCTTCGGGTCCCACTCTGGAAACACCATATATTTT
CDR3: CATFGSHSGNTIYF

V: TRBV19
size: .
D: .
J: TRBJ2-7
DNA: TGTGCCACTACGGGATCCTACGAGCAGTACTTC
CDR3: CATTGSYEQYF

V: TRBV10-3
size: .
D: .
J: TRBJ2-1
DNA: TGTGCCATCAGTCGCTCAACCCCAGAGGTAATTGAGCAGTTCTTC
CDR3: CAISRSTPEVIEQFF

V: TRBV11-2
size: few
D: .
J: TRBJ2-7
DNA: TGTGCCAGCAGCCGCCTTTCCGAGCAGTACTTC
CDR3: CASSRLSEQYF

V: TRBV7-9
size: few
D: .
J: TRBJ1-3
DNA: TGTGCCAGCAGCTTAGAGGGGATGCATGGAAACACCATATATTTT
CDR3: CASSLEGMHGNTIYF

V: TRBV7-2
size: .
D: .
J: TRBJ2-7
DNA: TGTGCCAGCACCCAAGGCCCGGGGCTTGGGACCTACGAGCAGTACTTC
CDR3: CASTQGPGLGTYEQYF

V: TRBV6-5
size: .
D: .
J: TRBJ1-2
DNA: TGTGCCAGCAGTTACTCGACAGCTAACTATGGCTACACCTTC
CDR3: CASSYSTANYGYTF

V: TRBV11-3
size: .
D: .
J: TRBJ2-7
DNA: TGTGCCAGCAGCTTAGGTCGTACAGGCCACAATGGCGAGCAGTACTTC
CDR3: CASSLGRTGHNGEQYF

V: TRBV19
size: .
D: .
J: TRBJ2-5
DNA: TGTGCCAGTAGTTCGGGTCTCAGACAAGAGACCCAGTACTTC
CDR3: CASSSGLRQETQYF

V: TRBV2
size: .
D: TRBD1
J: TRBJ2-4
DNA: TGTGCCAGCAGAGACAGGGTTTCTAAAAACATTCAGTACTTC
CDR3: CASRDRVSKNIQYF

V: TRBV5-6
size: .
D: .
J: TRBJ2-7
DNA: TGTGCCAGCAGCTTGGTCCGCAGACTCTCCTACGAGCAGTACTTC
CDR3: CASSLVRRLSYEQYF

V: TRBV6-4
size: .
D: TRBD2
J: TRBJ2-5
DNA: TGTGCCAGCAGTGACCTGGAGCGGGAGCATGAGACCCAGTACTTC
CDR3: CASSDLEREHETQYF

V: TRBV6-4
size: .
D: TRBD2
J: TRBJ2-3
DNA: TGTGCCAGCAGTGAGAGCGGGGGGGATGTAGTTACAGATACGCAGTATTTT
CDR3: CASSESGGDVVTDTQYF

V: TRBV7-2
size: once
D: TRBD2
J: TRBJ2-1
DNA: TGTGCCAGCAGCTTGCACGGGGCTAGCGGGATATGGGAGCAGTTCTTC
CDR3: CASSLHGASGIWEQFF

V: TRBV19
size: .
D: TRBD1
J: TRBJ2-5
DNA: TGTGCCAGTAGTATGAGGCAGGGGGCCGAAGAGACCCAGTACTTC
CDR3: CASSMRQGAEETQYF

V: TRBV7-8
size: .
D: .
J: TRBJ2-3
DNA: TGTGCCAGCAGCTTTCCCGGGGGGCCTAGCACAGATACGCAGTATTTT
CDR3: CASSFPGGPSTDTQYF

V: TRBV29-1
size: .
D: .
J: TRBJ1-2
DNA: TGCAGCACCGTACAGGGAGGTGATGGCTACACCTTC
CDR3: CSTVQGGDGYTF

V: TRBV18
size: few
D: .
J: TRBJ2-7
DNA: TGTGCCAGCTCAGCCCGGGACGGGTCCTACGAGCAGTACTTC
CDR3: CASSARDGSYEQYF

V: TRBV5-4
size: .
D: TRBD1
J: TRBJ1-6
DNA: TGTGCCAGCAGCCCGGACAGGTATAATTCACCCCTCCACTTT
CDR3: CASSPDRYNSPLHF

V: TRBV11-2
size: .
D: .
J: TRBJ1-4
DNA: TGTGCCAGCAGCTTAGAATGGGGGTCTCGTGAAAAACTGTTTTTT
CDR3: CASSLEWGSREKLFF

V: TRBV30
size: few
D: .
J: TRBJ1-1
DNA: TGTGCCTGGATCAACAGGGCTGAAGCTTTCTTT
CDR3: CAWINRAEAFF

V: TRBV10-3
size: .
D: .
J: TRBJ1-2
DNA: TGTGCCATCAGACAACAGGGAGACTATGGCTACACCTTC
CDR3: CAIRQQGDYGYTF

V: TRBV27
size: .
D: .
J: TRBJ2-7
DNA: TGTGCCAGCAGTTTCCGGGTGGGGGGGGCGTCCTACGAGCAGTACTTC
CDR3: CASSFRVGGASYEQYF

V: TRBV15
size: .
D: .
J: TRBJ1-1
DNA: TGTGCCACCAGCAGAGGGACCGGCAGCATGAACACTGAAGCTTTCTTT
CDR3: CATSRGTGSMNTEAFF